This note documents a single T cell receptor (beta chain) sequence. The same CDR3 is also encoded by other DNA sequences in this sample. This record comes from a study of T cell changes during pregnancy in multiple sclerosis. Looked up from germline, CDR1 is MNHEY and CDR2 is SMNVEV (reference sequence). Trimming took 6 bases from V and 0 from J; bases not matched to a gene: 5. The CDR3 length is 14 residues. Libraries were prepared by immunoSEQ multiplex PCR; TCRdb keeps only in-frame clonotypes and omits some of them. The table records some 85,000 clones, around 95% of them present only once. This TCR was sampled from a female donor in good health, enrolled as a control in a pregnancy study. The gene calls are TRBV27 and TRBJ2-7; 7 bases are shared with TRBD1. The source material was peripheral blood, sampled in the second trimester of pregnancy. The DNA of the CDR3 is TGTGCCAGCAGCTTCCGGGACAGCTCCTACGAGCAGTACTTC. Residues: CASSFRDSSYEQYF.